This note documents a single TCR beta chain sequence. Germline V CDR1 and CDR2: SNHLY, FYNNEI. J lost 5 bases, V lost 8 bases, and 12 bases had no gene match. CDR3 length: 17 residues. This sample is part of a study of blood T cell repertoires in COVID-19. Study-wide context: The origin of the acute and convalescent COVID-19 samples was the United States, Italy and Spain. T cells, B-cell-depleted T cells, or PBMCs supplied cDNA or gDNA.

One Seattle source followed patients from active infection through their disease course. Clones were read by immunoSEQ multiplex PCR, and TCRdb kept only the in-frame ones, dropping some. In the table there are about 230,000 clones, 85% to 90% of which are singletons. This TCR came from a man aged 45-65 years with COVID-19, enrolled during active disease. This chain joins TRBV2 and TRBJ2-2; TRBD2 matches 12 bases. Sequencing was performed on peripheral blood. In DNA, the CDR3 is TGTGCCAGCCGTAGGTGGACTAGCGGGGATGGGACCGGGGAGCTGTTTTTT. This translates into CASRRWTSGDGTGELFF. Filled out from reference TRBV2 and TRBJ2-2, the complete variable domain reads EPEVTQTPSHQVTQMGQEVILRCVPISNHLYFYWYRQILGQKVEFLVSFYNNEISEKSEIFDDQFSVERPDGSNFTLKIRSTKLEDSAMYFCASRRWTSGDGTGELFFGEGSRLTVL.